This TCR beta chain comes out of a study of shared clonotypes between healthy human individuals (dated by TCRdb to 2018 to 2020). Describing the broader study: The cohort included three men and a couple of women between 18 and 49 years of age. Per donor, three plates each were used for CD4 naive and CD4 memory, two for CD8 naive, and one for CD8 memory. Per donor, leukapheresis produced somewhere between about 0.94 and 9 billion PBMCs. The study deeply sequenced blood TCR repertoires of five healthy adults to estimate repertoire size and the extent of clonotype sharing between individuals. Libraries were prepared and TCR repertoires were sequenced by different laboratories using diverse techniques, in order to increase sequencing depth and limit assay-specific biases.

Using the deep immunoSEQ assay, TCR CDR3 regions were amplified from genomic DNA by multiplex PCR. Extracted genomic DNA from each cell subset was distributed evenly across all wells of several immunoSEQ 96-well plates, and each plate was treated as a replicate. For sorted subsets, 200 to 250 ng genomic DNA, equal to 25,000 to 35,000 T cell genomes, was loaded into each replicate PCR. Purified libraries were quantified with a Qubit 3.0 fluorometer, sized on a Bioanalyzer 2100, and re-quantified with the KAPA Library Quantification kit. A separate single-read 150-cycle Illumina NextSeq 550 flow cell was used to sequence each immunoSEQ 96-well plate. Concerning the study's data processing: Because the immunoSEQ output included only junctional sequences and no quality scores, the filtering could not be the same as the filtering used for full-length reads. Sequences were annotated with PyIR, a Python wrapper for IgBLAST v1.9, using IMGT germline references to assign V/J genes and CDR3. Reads with weak V/J assignments (E-value above 1e-6), missing CDR3, stop codons, out-of-frame junctions, or ambiguous translated residues were removed. V3J clonotypes were defined by identical inferred V gene, J gene, and CDR3 amino acid sequence. To compute the percentage overlap between repertoires, the number of shared unique clonotypes was divided by the size of the smaller repertoire. Repertoire richness was assessed with RTK rarefaction, the Chao1 estimator, and Recon v2.1 estimates of unobserved clonotypes. OLGA was used to compute generation probabilities for all TCRbeta clonotypes that the gDNA method yielded from several donors. Not all clones reach the TCRdb copy of this immuneACCESS table, which keeps in-frame sequences only. Checked studies attribute under half of the gap to unresolved V genes and leave the rest unexplained. V and J calls and clone size are as listed in that table; D and trimming were resolved from the DNA. This sample holds approximately 980,000 clones; approximately 76% were observed only once. The ten largest clones add up to approximately 1.5% of the sample.

Taken from cysteine to phenylalanine, the CDR3 has 14 residues. Of the read, only the CDR3 DNA is kept; its 42 bases are in frame from base 1. Taken from the germline V gene, the CDR1 and CDR2 loops are SGDLS and YYNGEE. Trimming costs V 4 bases and J 1 base, and their ends lie 12 bases apart. This clone was recorded only once. The clone's antigen remains unknown. One base away there is no much larger clone; base qualities are not given. Healthy HIV-negative adults with no recently reported acute infections or vaccinations were included as donors. Every donor was a Caucasian adult living in Nashville, Tennessee, USA. Magnetic negative selection was used to enrich CD4+ T cells, after which naive cells were positively selected on CD45RA and the negative fraction became the memory subset. Blood was collected by leukapheresis, and PBMCs were isolated by Ficoll-Histopaque density gradient centrifugation and then cryopreserved in liquid nitrogen vapor phase. Analytical flow cytometry was used to check the purity and quantity of every magnetically sorted T cell population. Genomic DNA was isolated from every sorted fraction and measured by UV absorbance on a Nanodrop 2000c.

The full study reports these points: Based on pairwise subsampling, the degree of clonotype sharing among donors was expected to be affected by sequencing depth. Incomplete sequencing was indicated by rarefaction of sorted-subset datasets, despite the large sequencing depth. Clonotypes shared by all four sorted-subset donors showed higher generation probabilities than non-shared clonotypes. Larger estimated clonotype richness was generally found for naive subsets than for memory subsets. Only blood was sampled, and tissue TCR repertoires likely differ from those in blood. Because the study included a small number of donors, the genetic and exposure-history diversity represented was limited. Sharing across a handful of donors was observed for about 5% of naive CD4, around 3.5% of naive CD8, roughly 2.3% of memory CD4, and roughly 0.4% of memory CD8 clonotypes.

This TCR came from a young man in good health. The rearrangement joined TRBV9 to TRBJ2-7; no D segment can be confidently identified. The sample consisted of memory CD4+ T cells sorted from blood. This specimen's cell subset or site label, interpreted: CD45RA-negative fraction. The CDR3 sequence is CASSLRSGSYEQYF. The nucleotide sequence is TGTGCCAGCAGCTTAAGATCTGGGTCCTACGAGCAGTACTTC. Outside the CDR3, residues come from the reference TRBV9 and TRBJ2-7 proteins, so the full variable domain is: DSGVTQTPKHLITATGQRVTLRCSPRSGDLSVYWYQQSLDQGLQFLIQYYNGEERAKGNILERFSAQQFPDLHSELNLSSLELGDSALYFCASSLRSGSYEQYFGPGTRLTVT.